Listed here is a single T cell receptor beta chain. Its antigen is not identified. These data come from a study of CD4+ T cells in melanoma. Study-level findings and limits: A reported correlation linked neoantigen-specific CD4+ T cells to CD8+, macrophage and B cell function.

Sequenced by immunoSEQ multiplex PCR; TCRdb stores in-frame clones only, minus some. The sample consists of roughly 60,000 clones, roughly two thirds of them appearing once. This TCR came from a human donor with melanoma. The source material was tumor tissue.

CDR3 nucleotide sequence: TGTGCCAGCAGTTACGGGGTAGCGGGGACCCTCGAGCAGTACTTC. Its translation: CASSYGVAGTLEQYF. The J gene is TRBJ2-7, the V gene TRBV6-6; 8 bases agree with TRBD2. This CDR3 comprises 15 residues. Per germline, CDR1 MNHNY and CDR2 SVGAGI (reference sequence). The trim removed 2 bases at V and 6 bases at J, leaving 9 bases unmatched.